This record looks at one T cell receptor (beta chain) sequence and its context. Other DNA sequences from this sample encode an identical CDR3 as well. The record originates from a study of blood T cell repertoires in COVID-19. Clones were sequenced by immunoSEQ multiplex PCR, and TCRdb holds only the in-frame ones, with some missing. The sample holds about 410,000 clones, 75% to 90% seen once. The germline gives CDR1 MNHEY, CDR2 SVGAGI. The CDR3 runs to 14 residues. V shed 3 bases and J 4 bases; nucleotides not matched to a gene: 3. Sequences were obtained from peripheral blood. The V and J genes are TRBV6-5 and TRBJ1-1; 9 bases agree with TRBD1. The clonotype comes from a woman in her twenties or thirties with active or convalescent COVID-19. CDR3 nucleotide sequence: TGTGCCAGCAGTTATGGGACAGGGTTCACTGAAGCTTTCTTT. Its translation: CASSYGTGFTEAFF.